Reported below is one T cell receptor (beta chain). The CDR3 loop spans 14 amino acids. The germline V gene has CDR1 SGDLS and CDR2 YYNGEE. V lost 4 bases, J lost 1 base, and 11 bases lay in between. Clones were sequenced by immunoSEQ multiplex PCR, and TCRdb holds only the in-frame ones, with some missing. The sample lists about 90,000 clones; approximately 86% were seen once. This record comes from a study of blood T cell repertoires in COVID-19. The sample was peripheral blood. The chain is built from TRBV9 and TRBJ1-1, with a possible D match to TRBD1 (5 bases). The TCR was taken from a man aged 80 or over with acute or convalescent COVID-19. The DNA of the CDR3 is TGTGCCAGCAGCCCCGTGGGGGGGAACACTGAAGCTTTCTTT. Protein sequence: CASSPVGGNTEAFF.